One and the same sample provided the 18 T cell receptor beta chains below, sequenced in a study of siplizumab effects on memory and regulatory T cells. The data were produced by immunoSEQ multiplex PCR, yet TCRdb's version contains in-frame clones alone and is incomplete. The repertoire holds some 62,000 clones, with approximately 87% as singletons. Specimen: memory CD4+ T cells sorted from blood. These receptors all stem from a human donor in good health.

This chain uses TRBV23-1 with TRBJ2-5, with D possibly being TRBD1 or TRBD2 (5 bases each). TRBV23-1 is classed as an ORF, of uncertain function. The CDR3 loop spans 14 amino acids. Trimming removed 5 bases from V and 3 bases from J, with 13 bases in between. The CDR3 sequence is CASSYGTQEETQYF. The CDR3 DNA sequence: TGCGCCAGCAGTTACGGGACCCAGGAAGAGACCCAGTACTTC.

The chain has TRBV19 and TRBJ2-1, with D perhaps TRBD2 (5 bases). The CDR3 runs to 14 residues. The V and J ends lost 6 bases and 0 bases respectively, with 9 bases between them. Germline assignment: CDR1 LNHDA and CDR2 SQIVND (reference sequence). CDR3 sequence: CASRGVSSYNEQFF. The CDR3 DNA reads as TGTGCCAGTAGGGGAGTGAGCTCCTACAATGAGCAGTTCTTC.

This chain links TRBV2 with TRBJ1-2; the D is unclear. Germline CDR1 and CDR2: SNHLY and FYNNEI. The CDR3 is made up of 14 amino acids. Trimming left V 1 base short and J 4 bases short, with 10 bases between. The CDR3 is CASSEGSLAYGYTF. The DNA for the CDR3 is TGTGCCAGCAGTGAAGGGTCGCTAGCCTATGGCTACACCTTC. The variable domain in full, completed from reference TRBV2 and TRBJ1-2, reads EPEVTQTPSHQVTQMGQEVILRCVPISNHLYFYWYRQILGQKVEFLVSFYNNEISEKSEIFDDQFSVERPDGSNFTLKIRSTKLEDSAMYFCASSEGSLAYGYTFGSGTRLTVV.

The genes are TRBV21-1 and TRBJ1-6; the table's D call, TRBD1, was not checked against the DNA. TRBV21-1 has pseudogene status. The CDR3 loop spans 18 amino acids. This CDR3 reads CASSTRDSSSSYNSPLHF. The CDR3 region has the DNA TGTGCCAGCAGCACTAGGGACAGCTCAAGCTCCTATAATTCACCCCTCCACTTT.

The rearrangement links TRBV2 to TRBJ2-2; TRBD1 or TRBD2 may be the D gene (5 bases each). Germline V gene sequence: CDR1 SNHLY, CDR2 FYNNEI. The length of the CDR3 is 13 residues. Between the trimmed V and J ends, which lost 5 bases and 8 bases, there was a span of 12 bases. DNA of the CDR3: TGTGCCAGCAGTCAATACGGGACGGGGGAGCTGTTTTTT. It codes for CASSQYGTGELFF.

The chain carries TRBV10-3 and TRBJ1-5, with 8 bases matching TRBD1. Trimming at V came to 0 bases and at J to 2 bases, leaving 12 bases not matched to a gene. Germline V gene sequence: CDR1 ENHRY, CDR2 SYGVKD. The CDR3 contains 19 residues. CDR3 DNA: TGTGCCATCAGTGAGTCGATAGACAGGGGAGGTGGGGGCAATCAGCCCCAGCATTTT. This translates into CAISESIDRGGGGNQPQHF.

This clone came up once. The V call is TRBV27, the J call TRBJ2-1; D is undetermined. V shed 8 bases and J shed 10 bases, with 15 bases lying between them. The CDR3 is 12 amino acids. Germline V CDR1 and CDR2: MNHEY, SMNVEV (reference sequence). CDR3 nucleotides: TGTGCCAGCTGGGATCCCGGACGAGAGCAGTTCTTC. Translating it yields CASWDPGREQFF.

The rearrangement joins TRBV11-1 to TRBJ2-7; D is possibly TRBD1 (6 bases). With 0 bases removed from V and 0 bases from J, the gap between germline ends came to 12 bases. Germline values: CDR1 SGHAT, CDR2 FQDESV (reference sequence). CDR3 length: 16 residues. CDR3 loop: CASSLAGQPSSYEQYF. The CDR3 DNA reads TGTGCCAGCAGCTTAGCCGGACAGCCGTCCTCCTACGAGCAGTACTTC.

This clone has only one observation. The chain has TRBV20-1 and TRBJ2-7; D is perhaps TRBD2 (6 bases). Per germline, CDR1 DFQATT and CDR2 SNEGSKA (reference sequence). V shed 6 bases and J shed 8 bases, with 14 bases lying between them. This CDR3 contains 11 residues. The CDR3 nucleotides read TGCAGTGCGGGGACTCCCGCCCAGCAGTACTTC. Protein product: CSAGTPAQQYF.

This clone was seen a few times. The genes are TRBV7-2 and TRBJ1-2, with D possibly matching TRBD1 (5 bases). CDR1 is SGHTA and CDR2 is FQGNSA in the germline V gene. V shed 2 bases and J shed 14 bases, with 15 bases lying between them. This CDR3 is 12 amino acids long. This CDR3 reads CASSLMDRRTTF. CDR3 DNA: TGTGCCAGCAGCTTAATGGACCGGAGGACAACCTTC.

V gene TRBV5-6 combines with J gene TRBJ2-7, with 14 bases identical to TRBD2. With 5 bases clipped from V and 2 bases from J, the junction kept 3 bases outside the gene matches. The CDR3 length is 15 residues. Germline values: CDR1 SGHDT, CDR2 YYEEEE. CDR3 loop: CASSGLAGGPYEQYF. CDR3 nucleotides: TGTGCCAGCAGTGGACTAGCGGGAGGACCCTACGAGCAGTACTTC.

The chain has TRBV10-3 and TRBJ1-2; 8 bases fit TRBD1. V lost 7 bases to trimming and J lost 4 bases; unmatched junction nucleotides: 5. CDR3 size: 13 residues. Looked up from germline, CDR1 is ENHRY and CDR2 is SYGVKD. CDR3: CAIKGDRIYGYTF. The CDR3 DNA follows: TGTGCCATCAAGGGGGACAGGATCTATGGCTACACCTTC.

The chain employs TRBV5-1 and TRBJ2-5; D is perhaps TRBD2 (5 bases). Germline CDR1 and CDR2: SGHRS and YFSETQ. V was pared by 0 bases and J by 1 base, with 10 bases between. The CDR3 covers 15 residues. This CDR3 reads CASSLVGSSQETQYF. DNA for the CDR3: TGCGCCAGCAGCTTGGTGGGGAGTAGCCAAGAGACCCAGTACTTC.

The V and J genes are TRBV5-6 and TRBJ2-1; D unclear. Germline V lookup: CDR1 SGHDT, CDR2 YYEEEE. The V end was cut by 2 bases, the J end by 2 bases, with 8 bases between. This CDR3 region has 14 residues. The CDR3 here is CASSFQLAYNEQFF. The CDR3 DNA reads as TGTGCCAGCAGCTTCCAGTTAGCCTACAATGAGCAGTTCTTC.

V usage is TRBV14 and J usage is TRBJ2-7; no reliable D call. From germline, CDR1 is SGHDN and CDR2 FVKESK. The CDR3 extends over 12 amino acids. Trimming took off 6 bases at V and 4 bases at J, with 10 bases between the two ends. The CDR3 sequence: CASSQVWYEQYF. The DNA for the CDR3 is TGTGCCAGCAGTCAGGTCTGGTACGAGCAGTACTTC.

This chain uses TRBV29-1 with TRBJ2-1; D is undetermined. V was clipped by 4 bases and J by 4 bases, with 14 bases between them. The CDR3 length is 14 residues. The germline V gene has CDR1 SQVTM and CDR2 ANQGSEA. Here the CDR3 DNA reads TGCAGCGTTGTCCTCGGGTCCGGATACAATGAGCAGTTCTTC. This codes for CSVVLGSGYNEQFF.

The V and J genes are TRBV2 and TRBJ2-6; 7 nucleotides align to TRBD1. Germline CDR1 and CDR2: SNHLY and FYNNEI. V lost 9 bases and J lost 3; bases outside the gene matches: 2. This CDR3 comprises 13 residues. The CDR3: CARTGLGANVLTF. The DNA of the CDR3 is TGTGCCAGGACAGGGCTTGGGGCCAACGTCCTGACTTTC. The whole variable domain, remainder taken from reference TRBV2 and TRBJ2-6, is EPEVTQTPSHQVTQMGQEVILRCVPISNHLYFYWYRQILGQKVEFLVSFYNNEISEKSEIFDDQFSVERPDGSNFTLKIRSTKLEDSAMYFCARTGLGANVLTFGAGSRLTVL.

The sample holds one count of this clone. The gene calls are TRBV6-1 and TRBJ2-3; tentative D call: TRBD1 (6 bases). This CDR3 region has 11 residues. Deletions cut 5 bases from V and 10 bases from J, with 10 bases between. Germline CDR1 and CDR2: MNHNS and SASEGT. CDR3 in amino acids: CASSYKGAQYF. As DNA, the CDR3 is TGTGCCAGCAGTTACAAGGGGGCGCAGTATTTT.